The clone carrying this TCR beta chain came up once. Its antigen is not identified. Produced via immunoSEQ multiplex PCR; TCRdb's table is partial and in-frame only. The sample contains 110,000 to 150,000 clones, about nine tenths of which appear only once. The data were taken from a study of T cell responses to AZD1222 COVID-19 vaccine. V was pared by 0 bases and J by 2 bases, with 14 bases of the junction left unmatched. The CDR3 length is 21 residues. The germline V gene encodes CDR1 LGHNA and CDR2 YSLEER. Second doses at about 4 or about 12 weeks were pooled. Notes on the study in general: White British ancestry dominated among donors, who included more females, and clonal diversity was possibly underestimated.

Source: peripheral blood, taken 28 days after the second AZD1222 dose. The sequence derives from an adult who received the AZD1222 COVID-19 vaccine. This chain connects TRBV4-3 to TRBJ2-5; 14 bases map to TRBD2. This chain's CDR3 is CASSQESLGGGLAGAQETQYF. The DNA for the CDR3 is TGCGCCAGCAGCCAAGAAAGCCTCGGGGGGGGACTAGCGGGAGCTCAAGAGACCCAGTACTTC.